This T cell receptor (beta chain) was retrieved from a study of T-cell reconstitution after alpha-beta-depleted transplantation in children. Preparation of the TCRbeta library used unique molecular identifiers. TCRdb re-derived calls from the PCR reads in MiXCR, one entry per CDR3 protein. This sample carries about 500,000 distinct CDR3 sequences, approximately 30% of them seen once, and the ten largest clones take 2% to 2.5%. This clonotype was counted between two and nine times. In germline, CDR1 is SGHTA, CDR2 FQGNSA. V was shortened by 1 base and J by 2 bases, with 9 bases between the two germline ends. The CDR3 contains 15 residues.

This sequence originates from a human donor who donated a stem cell graft to a child with aplastic anemia. This chain links TRBV7-2 with TRBJ1-5; a weak D match, TRBD1 (5 bases). Material: PBMCs from the stem cell graft donor, obtained from the stem cell graft. The CDR3: CASSLDSGGNQPQHF. CDR3 coding DNA: TGTGCCAGCAGCTTAGATTCGGGGGGCAATCAGCCCCAGCATTTT.